The rows below give T cell receptor beta chains drawn from one sample of a study of monozygotic twins with inflammatory bowel disease. TCRdb processed the 5' RACE reads again and assigns one entry to each CDR3 protein, with no DNA. The sample table includes about 160,000 distinct CDR3 sequences. The sample comprised blood. All receptors derive from a human donor with ulcerative colitis or Crohn's disease, or a healthy co-twin of an affected twin (not recorded which). The CDR3 runs from the conserved cysteine through the conserved F or W. Each record gives: J gene, V gene, CDR3 protein.

J: TRBJ2-7
V: TRBV5-1
CDR3: CASNSRGSSYEQYF

J: TRBJ1-3
V: TRBV12-3/TRBV12-4
CDR3: CASSLMDETGSSGNTIYF

J: TRBJ1-1
V: TRBV12-3/TRBV12-4
CDR3: CASRKTGAILGTEAFF

J: TRBJ2-1
V: TRBV9
CDR3: CASSTAPPGRKFF

J: TRBJ2-1
V: TRBV20-1
CDR3: CSARGQRTSYNEQFF

J: TRBJ1-1
V: TRBV3-1
CDR3: CASSLQGAATEAFF

J: TRBJ1-5
V: TRBV5-6
CDR3: CASSYRTPLIGNQPQHF

J: TRBJ2-2
V: TRBV4-3
CDR3: CASSQDFGELFF

J: TRBJ2-1
V: TRBV7-2
CDR3: CASSPKWEQFF

J: TRBJ2-3
V: TRBV20-1
CDR3: CSARERSPSGTDTQYF

J: TRBJ1-6
V: TRBV11-2
CDR3: CASSLTRGSPLHF

J: TRBJ2-3
V: TRBV28
CDR3: CASSLASGGTDTQYF